This T cell receptor (beta chain) was identified in a study of OX40 agonist ivuxolimab in advanced cancers. This clone was seen only once. This CDR3 contains 17 residues. Trimming at V came to 0 bases and at J to 0 bases, leaving 3 bases not matched to a gene. Germline V gene lookup returns CDR1 LGHNA and CDR2 YNFKEQ. Sequenced by immunoSEQ multiplex PCR; TCRdb stores in-frame clones only, minus some. This sample has tens of thousands of clones, with more than 80% found just once. The specimen was CD4+ or CD8+ T cells sorted from blood, collected in a trial of the OX40 agonist ivuxolimab. V gene TRBV4-2 combines with J gene TRBJ2-2; 8 bases are shared with TRBD2. The sequence was obtained from an adult with an advanced solid tumor such as melanoma, head and neck, liver or kidney cancer. The CDR3 DNA follows: TGTGCCAGCAGCCAAGAGGAACTAGCGGCGAACACCGGGGAGCTGTTTTTT. This encodes CASSQEELAANTGELFF.